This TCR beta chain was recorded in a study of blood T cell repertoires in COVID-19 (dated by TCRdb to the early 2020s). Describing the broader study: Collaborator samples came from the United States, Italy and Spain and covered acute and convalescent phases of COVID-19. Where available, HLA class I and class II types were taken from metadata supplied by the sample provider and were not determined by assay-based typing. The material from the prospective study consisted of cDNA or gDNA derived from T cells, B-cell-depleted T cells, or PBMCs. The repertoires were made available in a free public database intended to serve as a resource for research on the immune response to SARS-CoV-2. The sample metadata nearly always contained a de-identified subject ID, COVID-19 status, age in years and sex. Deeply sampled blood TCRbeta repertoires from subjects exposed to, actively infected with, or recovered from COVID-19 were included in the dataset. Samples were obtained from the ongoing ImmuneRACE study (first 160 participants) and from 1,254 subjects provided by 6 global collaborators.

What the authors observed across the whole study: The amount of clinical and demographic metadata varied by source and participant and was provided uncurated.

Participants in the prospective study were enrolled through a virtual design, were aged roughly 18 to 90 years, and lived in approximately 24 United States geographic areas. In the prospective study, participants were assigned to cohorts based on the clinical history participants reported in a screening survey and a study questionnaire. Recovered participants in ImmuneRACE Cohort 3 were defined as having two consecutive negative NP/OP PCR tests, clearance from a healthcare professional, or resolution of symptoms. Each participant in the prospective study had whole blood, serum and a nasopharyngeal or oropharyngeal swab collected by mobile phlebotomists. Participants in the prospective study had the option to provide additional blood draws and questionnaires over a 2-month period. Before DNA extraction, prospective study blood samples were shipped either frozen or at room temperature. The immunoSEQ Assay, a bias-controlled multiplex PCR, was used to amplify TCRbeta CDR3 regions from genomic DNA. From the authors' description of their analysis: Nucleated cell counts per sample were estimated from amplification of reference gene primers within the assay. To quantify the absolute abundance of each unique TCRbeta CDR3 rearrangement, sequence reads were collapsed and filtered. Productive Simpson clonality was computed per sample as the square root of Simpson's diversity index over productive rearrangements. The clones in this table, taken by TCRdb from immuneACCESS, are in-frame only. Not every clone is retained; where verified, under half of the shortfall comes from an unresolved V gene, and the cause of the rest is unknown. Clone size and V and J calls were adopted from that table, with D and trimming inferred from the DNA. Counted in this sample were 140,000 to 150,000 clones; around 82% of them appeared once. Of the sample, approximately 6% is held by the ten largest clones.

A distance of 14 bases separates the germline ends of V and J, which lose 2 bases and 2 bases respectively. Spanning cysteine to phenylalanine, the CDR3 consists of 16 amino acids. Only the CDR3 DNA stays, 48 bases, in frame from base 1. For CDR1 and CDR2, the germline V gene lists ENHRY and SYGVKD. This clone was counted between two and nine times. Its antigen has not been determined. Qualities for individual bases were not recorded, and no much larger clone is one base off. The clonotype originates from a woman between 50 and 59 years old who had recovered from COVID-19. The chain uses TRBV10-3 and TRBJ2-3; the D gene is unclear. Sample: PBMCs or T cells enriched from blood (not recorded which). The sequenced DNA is TGTGCCATCAGTGAGGAGGTCTTCCCTAACACAGATACGCAGTATTTT. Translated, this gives CAISEEVFPNTDTQYF.